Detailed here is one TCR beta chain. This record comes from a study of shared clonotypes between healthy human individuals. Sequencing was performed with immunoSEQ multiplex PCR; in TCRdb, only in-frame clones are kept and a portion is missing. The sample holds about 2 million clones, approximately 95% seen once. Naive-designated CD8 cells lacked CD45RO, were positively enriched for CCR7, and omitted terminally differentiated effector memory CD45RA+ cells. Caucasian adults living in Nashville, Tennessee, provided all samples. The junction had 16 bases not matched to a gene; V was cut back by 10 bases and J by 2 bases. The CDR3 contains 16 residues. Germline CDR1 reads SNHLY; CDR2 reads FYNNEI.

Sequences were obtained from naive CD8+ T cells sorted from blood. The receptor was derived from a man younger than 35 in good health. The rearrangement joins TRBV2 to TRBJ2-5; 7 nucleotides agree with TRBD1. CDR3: CATADREGFGQETQYF. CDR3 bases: TGTGCCACGGCAGACAGGGAAGGTTTCGGTCAAGAGACCCAGTACTTC.